Below are 5 T cell receptor beta chains sequenced from a single sample in a study of T cell repertoires in cytomegalovirus infection. MiXCR, run by TCRdb on the reads, gives a single entry per CDR3 protein. Of around 280,000 distinct CDR3 sequences in the sample, around 13% were seen once. Material: PBMCs. Receptor source: a human donor in good health (CMV status not recorded). Some clones in this sample may be carry-over from other donors' samples.

This clonotype was seen a few times. This sequence joins TRBV28 and TRBJ1-4, with D possibly being TRBD1 (5 bases). The CDR3 extends over 17 amino acids. The V and J ends lost 7 bases and 5 bases respectively, with 23 bases between them. Germline V gene sequence: CDR1 MDHEN, CDR2 SYDVKM. The CDR3 sequence is CASTITGTNTRNEKLFF. The CDR3 nucleotides are TGTGCCAGCACTATTACCGGGACTAATACTCGAAATGAAAAACTGTTTTTT.

In its sample, this clonotype was seen many times. The rearrangement uses TRBV28 and TRBJ1-5, with a tentative D call TRBD1 (5 bases). The germline V gene encodes CDR1 MDHEN and CDR2 SYDVKM. This CDR3 has 17 amino acids. Trimming shortened V by 5 bases and J by 4 bases, and 21 bases separated the two germline ends. CDR3: CASSQMAGQGGNQPQHF. DNA of the CDR3: TGTGCCAGCAGTCAAATGGCGGGTCAGGGAGGGAATCAGCCCCAGCATTTT. The variable domain in full, completed from reference TRBV28 and TRBJ1-5, reads DVKVTQSSRYLVKRTGEKVFLECVQDMDHENMFWYRQDPGLGLRLIYFSYDVKMKEKGDIPEGYSVSREKKERFSLILESASTNQTSMYLCASSQMAGQGGNQPQHFGDGTRLSIL.

The rearrangement joins TRBV13 to TRBJ2-7, with a tentative D call TRBD1 (5 bases). The CDR3 has 12 residues. The germline V gene encodes CDR1 PRHDT and CDR2 FYEKMQ (reference sequence). The ends were cut back, 5 bases at V and 3 bases at J, with 8 bases in the middle. CDR3 sequence: CASSHRNYEQYF. For the CDR3, the DNA is TGTGCCAGCAGCCACAGGAACTACGAGCAGTACTTC.

This clonotype has a handful of counts. The rearrangement uses TRBV2 and TRBJ2-1; D is unresolved. Germline V gives CDR1 SNHLY, CDR2 FYNNEI. The ends were cut back, 3 bases at V and 4 bases at J, with 10 bases in the middle. This CDR3 contains 14 residues. CDR3 nucleotide sequence: TGTGCCAGCAGTGATCTGGGCCCTTACAATGAGCAGTTCTTC. This translates into CASSDLGPYNEQFF.

As to this clonotype: Possible read error: a much larger clone is one base away. The rearrangement links TRBV4-3 to TRBJ2-1, with a tentative D call TRBD2 (6 bases). The germline gives CDR1 LGHNA, CDR2 YSLEER. V dropped 0 bases and J dropped 9 bases, with 15 bases sitting between them. This CDR3 region has 15 residues. In nucleotides, the CDR3 is TGCGCCAGCAGCCAAGATGGGAGGTTCCACACTGAGCAGTTCTTC. Its translation: CASSQDGRFHTEQFF.